This TCR beta chain is from a study of T-cell reconstitution after alpha-beta-depleted transplantation in children. Findings and limits, study-wide: Several patients had high TCRbeta diversity at day 60; it came from surviving recipient T cells and thymic progenitors. Approximately two months post-transplant, alpha-beta T cells reportedly originated from several hundred expanded graft clones. Once a year had passed after transplant, T-cell counts and diversity came mostly from newly produced T cells.

This sample's TCRbeta library carried unique molecular identifier barcodes. MiXCR, run by TCRdb on the PCR reads, gives a single entry per CDR3 protein. The sample consists of fewer than 700,000 distinct CDR3 sequences, over 10% of them appearing once. This clonotype was found once. As yet, its antigen is unknown. Trimming took off 6 bases at V and 0 bases at J, with 4 bases between the two ends. Germline loops: CDR1 ENHRY, CDR2 SYGVKD. This CDR3 region has 12 residues. The chain recombines TRBV10-3 with TRBJ2-3; the D is unclear. The source of this sequence is a male patient younger than 18 who had a stem cell transplant for acute myeloid leukemia, so the T cells may come from the graft donor. Sequenced here: PBMCs, mostly from graft donor cells, sampled 360 days after TCRalphabeta/CD19-depleted stem cell transplant. CDR3 DNA: TGTGCCATCAGCCGCAGCACAGATACGCAGTATTTT. It codes for CAISRSTDTQYF.